This is a list of T cell receptor beta chains from one sample in a study of blood T cell repertoires in COVID-19. Method: immunoSEQ multiplex PCR; TCRdb's copy keeps in-frame clones and lacks some. The sample records about 300,000 clones, approximately 83% being singletons. Sequenced input: PBMCs or T cells enriched from blood (not recorded which). The receptors originated from a man aged 25-45 years who had recovered from COVID-19. The CDR3 runs from the conserved cysteine through the conserved F or W.

j_call: TRBJ2-1
v_call: TRBV10-1
cdr3_aa: CASSEPRGGLFYNEQFF

j_call: TRBJ1-2
v_call: TRBV5-4
cdr3_aa: CASSSPGDYGYTF

j_call: TRBJ1-2
v_call: TRBV20-1
cdr3_aa: CSASEGVSYGYTF

j_call: TRBJ2-7
v_call: TRBV4-3
cdr3_aa: CASSQGTGTSYEQYF

j_call: TRBJ2-7
v_call: TRBV9
cdr3_aa: CASSVGTSGLTSYEQYF

j_call: TRBJ1-2
v_call: TRBV9
cdr3_aa: CASSVRRAGPNYGYTF

j_call: TRBJ1-6
v_call: TRBV27
cdr3_aa: CASSRGSRGILHF

j_call: TRBJ1-5
v_call: TRBV27
cdr3_aa: CASSSQNSNQPQHF

j_call: TRBJ2-7
v_call: TRBV29-1
cdr3_aa: CSVRARTGSNEQYF

j_call: TRBJ2-2
v_call: TRBV5-1
cdr3_aa: CASSGTGDGTGELFF

j_call: TRBJ2-7
v_call: TRBV19
cdr3_aa: CASSIDGQGAYYEQYF

j_call: TRBJ1-2
v_call: TRBV11-2
cdr3_aa: CASSDRPARGYGYTF

j_call: TRBJ1-5
v_call: TRBV2
cdr3_aa: CASSLGARQPQHF

j_call: TRBJ2-3
v_call: TRBV7-3
cdr3_aa: CASSPWGGSADTQYF

j_call: TRBJ2-7
v_call: TRBV2
cdr3_aa: CASRFRGHDYEQYF

j_call: TRBJ1-2
v_call: TRBV6-6
cdr3_aa: CASRITGDDYGYTF

j_call: TRBJ2-3
v_call: TRBV9
cdr3_aa: CASSPPRSTDTQYF

j_call: TRBJ2-6
v_call: TRBV3-1/TRBV3-2
cdr3_aa: CASSQVESGWAGANVLTF

j_call: TRBJ2-5
v_call: TRBV2
cdr3_aa: CASSEGRLIETQYF

j_call: TRBJ2-1
v_call: TRBV7-2
cdr3_aa: CASSFGLAGNEQFF

j_call: TRBJ1-2
v_call: TRBV19
cdr3_aa: CASSIGEDGGRIYGYTF

j_call: TRBJ1-5
v_call: TRBV30
cdr3_aa: CAWSEAGDQPQHF

j_call: TRBJ1-5
v_call: TRBV15
cdr3_aa: CATSRELESNQPQHF

j_call: TRBJ1-5
v_call: TRBV7-9
cdr3_aa: CASRGAGSNQPQHF

j_call: TRBJ2-7
v_call: TRBV6-5
cdr3_aa: CASSHDRGGYEQYF

j_call: TRBJ2-3
v_call: TRBV9
cdr3_aa: CASSVGAGAYTDTQYF

j_call: TRBJ1-2
v_call: TRBV18
cdr3_aa: CASSPRRTGVYGYTF

j_call: TRBJ1-2
v_call: TRBV10-3
cdr3_aa: CAINWGVEDPYGYTF

j_call: TRBJ1-3
v_call: TRBV5-4
cdr3_aa: CASSLARQGALSGNTIYF

j_call: TRBJ2-7
v_call: TRBV5-1
cdr3_aa: CASRRGYEQYF

j_call: TRBJ1-2
v_call: TRBV18
cdr3_aa: CASSSSGREDSPNYGYTF

j_call: TRBJ1-5
v_call: TRBV5-5
cdr3_aa: CASSSRQGSQPQHF

j_call: TRBJ2-7
v_call: TRBV11-2
cdr3_aa: CASSYGTGNSYEQYF

j_call: TRBJ2-6
v_call: TRBV5-4
cdr3_aa: CASSPALAGASGANVLTF

j_call: TRBJ2-7
v_call: TRBV15
cdr3_aa: CATSRTGSSYEQYF

j_call: TRBJ2-1
v_call: TRBV4-1
cdr3_aa: CASSQGLAGPYNEQFF

j_call: TRBJ1-1
v_call: TRBV7-3
cdr3_aa: CASSGTGTEAFF

j_call: TRBJ2-7
v_call: TRBV5-1
cdr3_aa: CASSPEGLFYEQYF

j_call: TRBJ2-1
v_call: TRBV28
cdr3_aa: CASSLYRGYNEQFF